The count of the clone carrying this T cell receptor beta chain is one. Libraries were prepared by immunoSEQ multiplex PCR; TCRdb keeps only in-frame clonotypes and omits some of them. Of 45,000 or so clones listed, 73% were seen once; the top ten hold 3.5%. This specimen comes from a study of radiotherapy plus CTLA-4 blockade in lung cancer. This specimen consisted of peripheral blood, obtained from a patient treated with radiotherapy plus ipilimumab. The receptor comes from a human donor with non-small cell lung cancer who had a complete response to radiotherapy plus ipilimumab.

CDR3 sequence: CASSSREGYGYTF. CDR3 DNA sequence: TGTGCCAGCAGCTCCAGAGAGGGCTATGGCTACACCTTC. V and J are TRBV7-9 and TRBJ1-2, with D uncertain. Germline CDR1 reads SEHNR; CDR2 reads FQNEAQ (reference sequence). CDR3 length: 13 amino acids. Deletions cut 4 bases from V and 4 bases from J, with 10 bases between.